Each of the 15 T cell receptor beta chains below was sequenced from the same sample in a study of CD8+ T cells in alopecia areata. The treatment here: oral pan-JAK inhibitor, 5-10 mg twice daily. The authors extracted RNA and reverse transcribed it into cDNA as the sequencing template. TCRdb's copy holds only in-frame clones and misses some; the assay was immunoSEQ multiplex PCR. The data contain roughly 190,000 clones, around 64% of them singletons. The source was CD4+ T cells sorted from blood, collected between weeks 47 and 50, from a patient treated with tofacitinib. Every receptor here comes from a human donor with alopecia areata.

This rearrangement joins TRBV7-2 to TRBJ1-2; D gene uncertain. This CDR3 is built from 14 residues. Germline CDR1 is SGHTA and CDR2 is FQGNSA. Between the trimmed V and J ends, which lost 5 bases and 2 bases, there was a span of 12 bases. The CDR3 is CASSRTQDNYGYTF. The CDR3 DNA is TGTGCCAGCAGCCGAACTCAGGACAACTATGGCTACACCTTC.

This chain's CDR3 is CASSRGQGAYGYTF. Written as DNA, the CDR3 is TGCGCCAGCAGCAGGGGACAGGGGGCCTACGGCTACACCTTC. V and J are TRBV5-1 and TRBJ1-2; TRBD1 matches 12 bases. Per germline, CDR1 SGHRS and CDR2 YFSETQ. The CDR3 is 14 residues long. J gave up 8 bases and V 4 bases, and 6 bases lay outside the gene matches.

J is TRBJ2-3 and V is TRBV27; D unclear. V was cut by 6 bases and J by 0 bases, with 4 bases left in between. The V gene's germline CDR1 is MNHEY and CDR2 SMNVEV (reference sequence). The CDR3 loop spans 12 amino acids. The CDR3 sequence is CASRRSTDTQYF. The CDR3 nucleotides are TGTGCCAGCAGGAGAAGCACAGATACGCAGTATTTT.

The rearrangement joins TRBV29-1 to TRBJ1-2; the D is unclear. CDR1 is SQVTM, CDR2 ANQGSEA, per germline. Trimming took 4 bases from V and 4 from J, leaving 7 bases between them. This CDR3 region has 11 residues. CDR3: CSVVVSYGYTF. The CDR3 coding sequence is TGCAGCGTTGTCGTCAGCTATGGCTACACCTTC. The whole variable domain, remainder taken from reference TRBV29-1 and TRBJ1-2, is SAVISQKPSRDICQRGTSLTIQCQVDSQVTMMFWYRQQPGQSLTLIATANQGSEATYESGFVIDKFPISRPNLTFSTLTVSNMSPEDSSIYLCSVVVSYGYTFGSGTRLTVV.

V gene TRBV30 combines with J gene TRBJ1-2, with D tentatively TRBD1 (5 bases). The CDR3 has 12 residues. The germline CDR1 and CDR2 sequences are GTSNPN and SVGIG (reference sequence). V was shortened by 7 bases and J by 2 bases, with 11 bases between the two germline ends. This chain's CDR3 is CALKTENYGYTF. The CDR3 DNA is TGTGCCTTAAAGACAGAAAACTATGGCTACACCTTC.

V is TRBV7-2 and J is TRBJ1-2; tentative D call: TRBD1 (5 bases). CDR1 is SGHTA, CDR2 FQGNSA, per germline. Trimming stripped 2 bases from V and 1 base from J, with 11 bases between. This CDR3 comprises 15 residues. The CDR3 region has the DNA TGTGCCAGCAGCTTATTAGAGGGGATTAACTATGGCTACACCTTC. Its protein product is CASSLLEGINYGYTF.

This clone was found a few times. This rearrangement joins TRBV21-1 to TRBJ2-3; TRBD1 is taken as the D call from the table, unchecked against the DNA. TRBV21-1 is an annotated pseudogene. The CDR3 runs to 14 residues. The CDR3 bases are TGTGCCAGCAGCCGGGACAGGTTCACAGATACGCAGTATTTT. Protein: CASSRDRFTDTQYF.

The CDR3 sequence is CASSLVEGADEQYF. CDR3 nucleotide sequence: TGTGCCAGCAGCTTAGTGGAGGGGGCCGACGAGCAGTACTTC. The chain recombines TRBV7-9 with TRBJ2-7, with D possibly TRBD1 on 7 matching bases. Germline-derived CDR1 and CDR2 are SEHNR and FQNEAQ (reference sequence). The CDR3 has 14 residues. V shed 1 base and J shed 5 bases, with 12 bases lying between them.

The chain combines TRBV5-1 with TRBJ2-6; D is possibly TRBD2 (6 bases). The CDR3 runs 17 residues. Per germline, CDR1 SGHRS and CDR2 YFSETQ. Trimming stripped 0 bases from V and 0 bases from J, with 10 bases between. The CDR3 sequence: CASSLEAGLSGANVLTF. CDR3 DNA: TGCGCCAGCAGCTTGGAGGCGGGGCTCTCTGGGGCCAACGTCCTGACTTTC.

The V gene is TRBV4-3, the J gene TRBJ1-6; no clear D. CDR1 is LGHNA and CDR2 is YSLEER in the germline V gene. V was pared by 0 bases and J by 7 bases, with 4 bases between. The CDR3 totals 13 residues. The DNA of the CDR3 is TGCGCCAGCAGCCAAGAAAGGAATTCACCCCTCCACTTT. Translation: CASSQERNSPLHF.

CDR3 loop: CASSINPGQGYGYTF. In DNA form, the CDR3 reads TGCGCCAGCAGCATAAATCCGGGACAGGGTTATGGCTACACCTTC. This chain connects TRBV4-1 to TRBJ1-2, with 9 positions matching TRBD1. The V segment lost 5 bases and the J segment 5 bases; nucleotides outside the gene matches: 9. Germline V gene sequence: CDR1 MGHRA, CDR2 YSYEKL. The CDR3 has 15 amino acids.

The chain recombines TRBV6-6 with TRBJ1-1; D not resolved. This CDR3 is 10 amino acids long. CDR1 and CDR2 from the germline V gene are MNHNY and SVGAGI (reference sequence). V was clipped by 2 bases and J by 8 bases, with 3 bases between them. CDR3 coding DNA: TGTGCCAGCAGTTACGGCGAAGCTTTCTTT. It translates to CASSYGEAFF.

The rearrangement links TRBV7-8 to TRBJ2-3, with D unresolved. The CDR3 has 14 residues. Germline CDR1 is SGHVS and CDR2 is FQNEAQ. Trimming removed 1 base from V and 1 base from J, with 6 bases in between. The CDR3 here is CASSLVAGTDTQYF. The CDR3 region has the DNA TGTGCCAGCAGCTTAGTGGCTGGCACAGATACGCAGTATTTT.

V and J are TRBV9 and TRBJ2-1, with 10 nucleotides matching TRBD2. This CDR3 contains 16 residues. Per the germline V gene, CDR1 is SGDLS and CDR2 is YYNGEE. The V gene end was trimmed by 0 bases and the J gene end by 5 bases; junction bases not matched to a gene: 5. This chain's CDR3 is CASSVGAGGPHNEQFF. DNA for the CDR3: TGTGCCAGCAGCGTAGGAGCGGGGGGGCCGCACAATGAGCAGTTCTTC.

The rearrangement uses TRBV25-1 and TRBJ2-4; D remains ambiguous. Per the germline V gene, CDR1 is MGHDK and CDR2 is SYGVNS. Trimming shortened V by 8 bases and J by 6 bases, and 8 bases separated the two germline ends. The CDR3 contains 11 residues. CDR3 coding DNA: TGTGCCAGCCGTTGGGGAAACATTCAGTACTTC. It codes for CASRWGNIQYF.